This is a list of T cell receptor beta chains from one sample in a study of shared clonotypes between healthy human individuals. Assay: immunoSEQ multiplex PCR; the TCRdb copy retains only in-frame clones and omits some. The data show 950,000 to 1,300,000 clones, with approximately 72% seen just once and 1.4% held by the top ten. Sequenced input: memory CD4+ T cells sorted from blood. Receptor source: a man aged 18 to 35 in good health. The CDR3 runs from the conserved cysteine through the conserved F or W. Fields, in order: V gene, clone size, J gene, D gene, CDR3 DNA, CDR3 protein. A D gene is named only where the DNA matches it firmly. Where a row states a size, it is once, few, many or the class of an expanded clone; other rows omit it.

TRBV6-4,-,TRBJ1-6,TRBD1,TGTGCCAGCAGACCGACAGGGACAAGCTCCTATAATTCACCCCTCCACTTT,CASRPTGTSSYNSPLHF
TRBV2,-,TRBJ2-1,-,TGTGCCAGCACTACAGTGGACTCCTACAATGAGCAGTTCTTC,CASTTVDSYNEQFF
TRBV5-1,-,TRBJ2-7,-,TGCGCCAGCAGCTTAGGGGGTTCAGATCAGTACTTC,CASSLGGSDQYF
TRBV9,-,TRBJ1-6,-,TGTGCCAGCAGCGTACAGGGCCGTTCACCCCTCCACTTT,CASSVQGRSPLHF
TRBV6-5,-,TRBJ1-1,-,TGTGCCAGCTCGGGGTACACTGAAGCTTTCTTT,CASSGYTEAFF
TRBV29-1,-,TRBJ1-5,TRBD1,TGCAGCGTTGAAGAAGGGGGCGCCGGCAATCAGCCCCAGCATTTT,CSVEEGGAGNQPQHF
TRBV19,-,TRBJ2-5,TRBD2,TGTGCCAGTAGTACGGGGACTAGCGGGGTAGAGACCCAGTACTTC,CASSTGTSGVETQYF
TRBV5-1,-,TRBJ2-7,TRBD2,TGCGCCAGCAGCGTTAGCGGGGGTAGCTCCTACGAGCAGTACTTC,CASSVSGGSSYEQYF
TRBV2,few,TRBJ2-5,TRBD2,TGTGCCAGCACCGGGCGGGGGGGCCCTCGACAACAAGAGACCCAGTACTTC,CASTGRGGPRQQETQYF
TRBV4-2,-,TRBJ1-1,TRBD1,TGTGCCAGCAGCCAACTGGACAGGGAGGGAACTGAAGCTTTCTTT,CASSQLDREGTEAFF
TRBV28,-,TRBJ1-3,-,TGTGCCAGCAGTACCCTTCGACAGTTCTCTGGAAACACCATATATTTT,CASSTLRQFSGNTIYF
TRBV5-1,-,TRBJ2-7,-,TGCGCCAGCAGCCAGGGAGGAGGTGACTACGAGCAGTACTTC,CASSQGGGDYEQYF
TRBV7-8,-,TRBJ1-1,-,TGTGCCAGCAGCCCCGGGACATATAATAGGGTAGGCGACACTGAAGCTTTCTTT,CASSPGTYNRVGDTEAFF
TRBV7-2,-,TRBJ2-7,TRBD1,TGTGCCAGCAGCCGGGACAGGGATCGGGCCTACGAGCAGTACTTC,CASSRDRDRAYEQYF
TRBV5-1,-,TRBJ2-1,TRBD2,TGCGCCAGCAGCTTGGAAGCTAGCGGGGGAGCTTACAATGAGCAGTTCTTC,CASSLEASGGAYNEQFF